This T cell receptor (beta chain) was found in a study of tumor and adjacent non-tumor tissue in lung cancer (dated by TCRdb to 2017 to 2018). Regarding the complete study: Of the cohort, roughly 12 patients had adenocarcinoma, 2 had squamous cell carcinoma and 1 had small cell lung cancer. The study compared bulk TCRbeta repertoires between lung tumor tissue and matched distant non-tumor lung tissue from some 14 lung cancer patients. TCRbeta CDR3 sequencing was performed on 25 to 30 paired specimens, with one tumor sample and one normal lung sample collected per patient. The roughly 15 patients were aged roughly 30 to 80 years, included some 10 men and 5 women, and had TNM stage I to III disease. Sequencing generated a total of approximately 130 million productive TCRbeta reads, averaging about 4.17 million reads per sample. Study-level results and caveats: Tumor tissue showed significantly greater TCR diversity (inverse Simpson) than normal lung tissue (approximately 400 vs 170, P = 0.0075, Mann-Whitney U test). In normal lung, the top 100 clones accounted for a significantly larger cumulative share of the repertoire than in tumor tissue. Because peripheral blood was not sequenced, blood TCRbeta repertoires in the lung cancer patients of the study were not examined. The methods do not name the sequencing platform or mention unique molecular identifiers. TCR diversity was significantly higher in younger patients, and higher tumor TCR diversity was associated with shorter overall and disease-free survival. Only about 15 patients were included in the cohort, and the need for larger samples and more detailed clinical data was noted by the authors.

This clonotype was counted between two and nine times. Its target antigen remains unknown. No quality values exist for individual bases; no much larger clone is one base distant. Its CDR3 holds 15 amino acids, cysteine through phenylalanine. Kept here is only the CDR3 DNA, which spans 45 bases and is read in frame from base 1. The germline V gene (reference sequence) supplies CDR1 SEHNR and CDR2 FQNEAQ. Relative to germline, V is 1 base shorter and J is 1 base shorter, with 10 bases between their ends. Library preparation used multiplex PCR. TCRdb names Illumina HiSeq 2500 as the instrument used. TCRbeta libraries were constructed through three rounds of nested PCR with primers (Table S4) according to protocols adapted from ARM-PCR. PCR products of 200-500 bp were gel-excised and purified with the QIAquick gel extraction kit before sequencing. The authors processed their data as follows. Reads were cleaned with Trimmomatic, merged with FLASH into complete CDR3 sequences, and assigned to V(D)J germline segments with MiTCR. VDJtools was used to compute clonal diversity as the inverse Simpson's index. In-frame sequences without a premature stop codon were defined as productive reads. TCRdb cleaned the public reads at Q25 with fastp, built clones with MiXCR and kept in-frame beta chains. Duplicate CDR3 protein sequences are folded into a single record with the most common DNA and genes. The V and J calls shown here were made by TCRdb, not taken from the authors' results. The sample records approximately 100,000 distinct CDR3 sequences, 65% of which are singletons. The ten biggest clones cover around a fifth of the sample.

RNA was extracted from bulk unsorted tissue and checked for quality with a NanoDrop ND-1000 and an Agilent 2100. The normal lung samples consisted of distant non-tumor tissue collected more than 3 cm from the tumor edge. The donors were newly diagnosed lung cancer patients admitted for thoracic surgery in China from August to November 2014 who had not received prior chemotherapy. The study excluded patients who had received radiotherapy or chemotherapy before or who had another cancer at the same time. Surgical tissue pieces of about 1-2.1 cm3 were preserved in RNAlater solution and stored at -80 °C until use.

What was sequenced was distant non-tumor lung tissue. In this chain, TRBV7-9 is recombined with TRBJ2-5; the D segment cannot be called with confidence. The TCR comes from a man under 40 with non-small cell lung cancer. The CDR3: CASSLVLTFQETQYF. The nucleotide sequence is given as TGTGCCAGCAGCTTAGTATTGACATTCCAAGAGACCCAGTACTTC.